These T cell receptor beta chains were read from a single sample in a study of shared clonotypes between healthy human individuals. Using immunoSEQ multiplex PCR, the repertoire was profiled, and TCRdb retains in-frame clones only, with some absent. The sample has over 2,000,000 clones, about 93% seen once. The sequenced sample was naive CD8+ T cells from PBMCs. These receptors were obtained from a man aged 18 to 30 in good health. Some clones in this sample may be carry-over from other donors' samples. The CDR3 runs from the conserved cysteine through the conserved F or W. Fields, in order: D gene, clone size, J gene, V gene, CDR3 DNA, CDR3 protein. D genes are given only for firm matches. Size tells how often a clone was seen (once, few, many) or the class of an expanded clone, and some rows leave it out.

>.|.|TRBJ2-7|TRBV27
TGTGCCAGCAGTCCCGACGGGACTGACTACGAGCAGTACTTC
CASSPDGTDYEQYF
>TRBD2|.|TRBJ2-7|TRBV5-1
TGCGCCAGCAGCTTCGGGACTAGCGGGACCCTCTACGAGCAGTACTTC
CASSFGTSGTLYEQYF
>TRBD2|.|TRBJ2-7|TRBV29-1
TGCAGCGTCCTGAGGTCCCCACTAGGCGGGAGTTCGGTCGGGTACGAGCAGTACTTC
CSVLRSPLGGSSVGYEQYF
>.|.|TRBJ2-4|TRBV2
TGTGCCAGCAGTGAAGAGGGGTGGGCTAGCGTTTGGGACATTCAGTACTTC
CASSEEGWASVWDIQYF
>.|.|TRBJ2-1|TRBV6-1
TGTGCCAGCAGTTTCCACAGGGTTGGCAATGAGCAGTTCTTC
CASSFHRVGNEQFF
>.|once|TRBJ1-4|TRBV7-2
TGTGCCAGCAGCCATTACAGAGACTATAATGAAAAACTGTTTTTT
CASSHYRDYNEKLFF
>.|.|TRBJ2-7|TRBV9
TGTGCCAGCAGCGTAGGGGGGGCGGCCCCCTACGAGCAGTACTTC
CASSVGGAAPYEQYF
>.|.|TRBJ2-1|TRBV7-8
TGTGCCAGCAGCTCCTATGGGGGCTCCTACAATGAGCAGTTCTTC
CASSSYGGSYNEQFF
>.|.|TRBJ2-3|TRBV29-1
TGCAGCGTTGGTGGTTTCCAGGGCACAGATACGCAGTATTTT
CSVGGFQGTDTQYF
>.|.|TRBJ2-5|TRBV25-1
TGTGCCAGCAATAGGGGCCAAGAGACCCAGTACTTC
CASNRGQETQYF
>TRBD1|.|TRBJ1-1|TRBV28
TGTGCCAGCAGTTTAGAGACAGGGGAGGGCACTGAAGCTTTCTTT
CASSLETGEGTEAFF
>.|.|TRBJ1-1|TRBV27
TGTGCCAGCAGTTTATCACGATCAGGAGAAGCTTTCTTT
CASSLSRSGEAFF
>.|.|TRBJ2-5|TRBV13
TGTGCCAGCAGTCCAGGGGCAGGGGCCGAGACCCAGTACTTC
CASSPGAGAETQYF
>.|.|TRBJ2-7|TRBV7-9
TGTGCCAGCAGCGGCTCGGGACTCTTCTACGAGCAGTACTTC
CASSGSGLFYEQYF
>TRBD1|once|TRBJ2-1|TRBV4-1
TGCGCCAGCAGCCAAGGACAGGGATACAATGAGCAGTTCTTC
CASSQGQGYNEQFF
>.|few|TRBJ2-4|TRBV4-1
TGCGCCAGCAGCCAAGATCCCCTTGTATACATTCAGTACTTC
CASSQDPLVYIQYF
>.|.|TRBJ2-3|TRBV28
TGTGCCAGCAAACCCCGGGACTTACTCAGGAGGGAAACGCAGTATTTT
CASKPRDLLRRETQYF
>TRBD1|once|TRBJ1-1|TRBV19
TGTGCCAGTAATTCGGACAGGGTAAACACTGAAGCTTTCTTT
CASNSDRVNTEAFF
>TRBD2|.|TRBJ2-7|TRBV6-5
TGTGCCAGCAGTTACTCTGAGGTTAGCGGGGGGTACGAGCAGTACTTC
CASSYSEVSGGYEQYF
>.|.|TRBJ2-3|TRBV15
TGTGCCACCGGTAGGCTAGCCACAGATACGCAGTATTTT
CATGRLATDTQYF